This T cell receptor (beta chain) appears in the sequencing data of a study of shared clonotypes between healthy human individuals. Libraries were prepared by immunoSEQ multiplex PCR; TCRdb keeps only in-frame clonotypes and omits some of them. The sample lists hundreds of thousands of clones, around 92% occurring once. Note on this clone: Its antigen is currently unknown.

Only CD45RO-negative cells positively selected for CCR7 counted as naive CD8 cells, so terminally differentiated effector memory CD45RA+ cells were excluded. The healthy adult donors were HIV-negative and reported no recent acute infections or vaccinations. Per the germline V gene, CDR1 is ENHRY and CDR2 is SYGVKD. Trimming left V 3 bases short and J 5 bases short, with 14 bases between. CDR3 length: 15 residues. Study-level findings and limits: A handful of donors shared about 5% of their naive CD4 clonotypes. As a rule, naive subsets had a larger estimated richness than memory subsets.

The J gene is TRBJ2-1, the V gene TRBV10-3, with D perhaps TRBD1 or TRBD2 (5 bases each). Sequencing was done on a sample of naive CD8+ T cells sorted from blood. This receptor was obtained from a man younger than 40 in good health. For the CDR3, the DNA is TGTGCCATCAGTGAAGGGGTGCTAGCTAACAATGAGCAGTTCTTC. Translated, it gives CAISEGVLANNEQFF.